The T cell receptor (beta chain) described here comes from a study of cytomegalovirus exposure and HLA in healthy donors. Study conclusions and caveats: An Asian-associated ancestry cluster reportedly showed fewer N-insertions than the approximately 620-donor mean in a later analysis.

A remark on this clone: What it binds is not known.

In the PCR, 60 Vbeta and 13 Jbeta primers were used. The repertoire was sequenced with immunoSEQ multiplex PCR; TCRdb's copy has only in-frame clones and lacks some. The profile shows approximately 150,000 clones, 80% to 90% of them singletons. The ends were cut back, 3 bases at V and 1 base at J, with 12 bases in the middle. CDR3 size: 15 residues. In germline, CDR1 is MGHRA, CDR2 YSYEKL. Source material: PBMCs. The TCR was taken from a woman aged 40 to 50 in good health and CMV-seropositive. The chain links TRBV4-1 to TRBJ1-1; D unclear. Here the CDR3 reads CASSHPLTRNTEAFF. The CDR3 coding sequence is TGCGCCAGCAGCCACCCTTTGACTAGGAACACTGAAGCTTTCTTT.